Each of the 32 T cell receptor beta chains below was sequenced from the same sample in a study of identifying expanded T cells in peripheral blood (dated by TCRdb to the late 2010s). Preparation of the library involved the immunoSEQ multiplex PCR assay. The table was pulled from immuneACCESS by TCRdb, which kept in-frame rearrangements only. Such tables lose some clones; where checked, under half of the loss comes from unresolved V genes, and the rest has no known cause. This sample comprises some 77,000 clones, approximately 90% of them detected only once. The ten largest clonotypes hold 15% to 20% of the sample. Sequenced material: blood. Receptors originate from a person aged 18 to 70 in good health.

The J gene is TRBJ1-6, the V gene TRBV27; D perhaps matches TRBD1 (6 bases). The CDR3 totals 16 residues. Germline loops: CDR1 MNHEY, CDR2 SMNVEV (reference sequence). With 5 bases removed from V and 0 bases from J, the gap between germline ends came to 11 bases. Written as DNA, the CDR3 is TGTGCCAGCAGTCTCCAGGGGAGCTCCTATAATTCACCCCTCCACTTT. This gives the protein CASSLQGSSYNSPLHF.

The rearrangement links TRBV19 to TRBJ2-3; D is unclear. Trimming stripped 2 bases from V and 5 bases from J, with 11 bases between. This CDR3 region has 14 residues. The germline V gene has CDR1 LNHDA and CDR2 SQIVND (reference sequence). CDR3 protein: CASSITVRQDTQYF. The CDR3 DNA is TGTGCCAGTAGTATAACCGTCCGCCAAGATACGCAGTATTTT.

The rearrangement links TRBV6-6 to TRBJ1-2, with D unresolved. CDR1 and CDR2 (germline): MNHNY, SVGAGI (reference sequence). The CDR3 runs 15 residues. The V end lost 0 bases, the J end lost 8 bases, and 16 bases lay between the germline ends. CDR3 coding DNA: TGTGCCAGCAGTTACTCCGGTCCGGGTTTGGGGGGCTACACCTTC. Amino acids: CASSYSGPGLGGYTF.

The rearrangement links TRBV7-2 to TRBJ2-3; 9 bases map to TRBD2. CDR1 and CDR2 from the germline V gene are SGHTA and FQGNSA. V trimming: 3 bases; J trimming: 1 base; junction bases outside the gene matches: 2. The CDR3 contains 15 residues. The CDR3 region has the DNA TGTGCCAGCAGCTTCAGGACTAGCGGCACAGATACGCAGTATTTT. It yields the protein CASSFRTSGTDTQYF.

V and J are TRBV2 and TRBJ1-4, with 9 positions matching TRBD1. The CDR3 consists of 15 residues. After removal of 4 bases from V and 7 bases from J, the junction contained 7 bases not matched to a gene. Germline CDR1 SNHLY, CDR2 FYNNEI. For the CDR3, the DNA is TGTGCCAGCAGTGGCCGGGGACAGGGCGGTGAAAAACTGTTTTTT. Translation gives CASSGRGQGGEKLFF.

The chain has TRBV18 and TRBJ1-2, with TRBD1 matching 7 bases. Germline V CDR1 and CDR2: KGHSH, LQKENI. The CDR3 has 15 residues. Trimming removed 5 bases from V and 2 bases from J; junction bases left unmatched: 8. Written as DNA, the CDR3 is TGTGCCAGCTCATTGGGGACAGATCCAAACTATGGCTACACCTTC. Translated, it gives CASSLGTDPNYGYTF.

The rearrangement joins TRBV19 to TRBJ2-3; 7 bases map to TRBD1. CDR3 size: 15 residues. V lost 5 bases and J lost 4; bases outside the gene matches: 9. Germline-derived CDR1 and CDR2 are LNHDA and SQIVND (reference sequence). DNA of the CDR3: TGTGCCAGTAGTCAGGGGGTGCATCGTGCAGATACGCAGTATTTT. It specifies CASSQGVHRADTQYF.

This chain connects TRBV29-1 to TRBJ2-1; perhaps TRBD1 as D (6 bases). V shed 0 bases and J shed 7 bases, with 10 bases lying between them. This CDR3 is 13 amino acids long. CDR1 is SQVTM and CDR2 is ANQGSEA in the germline V gene. CDR3 nucleotide sequence: TGCAGCGTTGAAGAGTCAAGGGGGAATGAGCAGTTCTTC. This translates into CSVEESRGNEQFF.

This clone was detected only a few times. The gene calls are TRBV4-3 and TRBJ2-5; D ambiguous. This CDR3 has 13 amino acids. CDR1 is LGHNA and CDR2 is YSLEER in the germline V gene. V lost 0 bases to trimming and J lost 3 bases, with 5 bases between them. DNA for the CDR3: TGCGCCAGCAGCCAAGATATGGAAGAGACCCAGTACTTC. It is translated as CASSQDMEETQYF.

V is TRBV6-5 and J is TRBJ2-7, with D unresolved. Germline V gene lookup returns CDR1 MNHEY and CDR2 SVGAGI. V was clipped by 6 bases and J by 2 bases, with 17 bases between them. CDR3 length: 15 residues. CDR3 region: CASSFARVSAYEQYF. The CDR3 nucleotides are TGTGCCAGCAGCTTCGCCCGGGTTTCAGCCTACGAGCAGTACTTC.

This clone was seen only once. The chain couples TRBV5-4 to TRBJ2-7, with D unclear. There are 13 residues in the CDR3. Germline CDR1 SGHNT, CDR2 YYREEE (reference sequence). V was pared by 4 bases and J by 3 bases, with 11 bases between. CDR3 amino acids: CASSPEWNYEQYF. DNA of the CDR3: TGTGCCAGCAGCCCCGAATGGAACTACGAGCAGTACTTC.

The chain links TRBV7-2 to TRBJ1-5, with D possibly TRBD1 on 6 matching bases. Germline V gene sequence: CDR1 SGHTA, CDR2 FQGNSA. The CDR3 has 14 amino acids. Trimming removed 2 bases at V and 5 bases at J, with 10 bases between. The CDR3 spells CASSLTGIYQPQHF. In DNA form, the CDR3 reads TGTGCCAGCAGCTTAACAGGGATCTATCAGCCCCAGCATTTT.

This chain connects TRBV19 to TRBJ1-1, with D tentatively TRBD1 (5 bases). Trimming removed 3 bases from V and 7 bases from J, with 9 bases in between. There are 12 residues in the CDR3. Germline CDR1 LNHDA, CDR2 SQIVND (reference sequence). The CDR3 DNA reads TGTGCCAGTAGTATGGGGGGGTTTGAAGCTTTCTTT. This encodes CASSMGGFEAFF.

The chain has TRBV5-6 and TRBJ1-4; no firm D call. The CDR3 has 12 residues. The V end lost 4 bases, the J end lost 12 bases, and 13 bases lay between the germline ends. Germline V gives CDR1 SGHDT, CDR2 YYEEEE. CDR3 bases: TGTGCCAGCAGCGGGGAGAAGTTGGAACTGTTTTTT. Its protein is CASSGEKLELFF. The full variable domain, completed using reference TRBV5-6 and TRBJ1-4, is DAGVTQSPTHLIKTRGQQVTLRCSPKSGHDTVSWYQQALGQGPQFIFQYYEEEERQRGNFPDRFSGHQFPNYSSELNVNALLLGDSALYLCASSGEKLELFFGSGTQLSVL.

The rearrangement links TRBV7-2 to TRBJ2-7; 8 bases map to TRBD1. V lost 3 bases to trimming and J lost 2 bases; unmatched junction nucleotides: 6. Germline V CDR1 and CDR2: SGHTA, FQGNSA. This CDR3 spans 15 amino acids. The CDR3 bases are TGTGCCAGCAGCTTTACCGGGACAGGAACCTACGAGCAGTACTTC. Amino acid sequence: CASSFTGTGTYEQYF.

The chain carries TRBV4-1 and TRBJ2-3; D may be TRBD1 (5 bases). There are 14 residues in the CDR3. CDR1 is MGHRA, CDR2 YSYEKL, per germline. Trimming pared 6 bases from V and 1 base from J, leaving 11 bases between. The CDR3 DNA reads as TGCGCCAGCAGTTGGGGCCTGGGCACAGATACGCAGTATTTT. Protein product: CASSWGLGTDTQYF.

This sequence joins TRBV6-4 and TRBJ2-3, with D possibly being TRBD2 (7 bases). CDR1 is MRHNA and CDR2 is SNTAGT in the germline V gene. The V end lost 3 bases, the J end lost 4 bases, and 14 bases lay between the germline ends. CDR3 length: 15 amino acids. The CDR3 sequence is CASSEGGGTADTQYF. CDR3 nucleotides: TGTGCCAGCAGTGAAGGGGGGGGTACGGCAGATACGCAGTATTTT.

The V call is TRBV6-5, the J call TRBJ1-1; D is perhaps TRBD1 (6 bases). The germline CDR1 and CDR2 sequences are MNHEY and SVGAGI. This CDR3 has 12 residues. With 2 bases removed from V and 8 bases from J, the gap between germline ends came to 9 bases. CDR3: CASSYGQLEAFF. For the CDR3, the DNA is TGTGCCAGCAGTTACGGACAGTTAGAAGCTTTCTTT.

The chain joins TRBV21-1 to TRBJ1-5. TRBV21-1 corresponds to a pseudogene. The CDR3 sequence is 16 residues long. The CDR3 nucleotides read TGTGCCAGCAGCAGGACCGGGAGAGATTCCAATCAGCCCCAGCATTTT. It is translated as CASSRTGRDSNQPQHF.

The V gene is TRBV9, the J gene TRBJ2-3; D is undetermined. V lost 2 bases and J 3 bases, leaving 10 bases between the germline ends. The CDR3 spans 14 residues. Germline V gene sequence: CDR1 SGDLS, CDR2 YYNGEE. CDR3 protein: CASSVRLETDTQYF. CDR3 bases: TGTGCCAGCAGCGTCCGACTGGAAACAGATACGCAGTATTTT. The full variable domain, rest sourced from reference TRBV9 and TRBJ2-3, is DSGVTQTPKHLITATGQRVTLRCSPRSGDLSVYWYQQSLDQGLQFLIQYYNGEERAKGNILERFSAQQFPDLHSELNLSSLELGDSALYFCASSVRLETDTQYFGPGTRLTVL.

DNA of the CDR3: TGTGCCAGCAGCCAAGGACAGCAATACGAGCAGTACTTC. Its translation: CASSQGQQYEQYF. V gene TRBV4-2 combines with J gene TRBJ2-7; the D gene is possibly TRBD1 (5 bases). Trimming took off 1 base at V and 4 bases at J, with 8 bases between the two ends. Germline-derived CDR1 and CDR2 are LGHNA and YNFKEQ. The CDR3 runs 13 residues.

This clone was found once. This chain uses TRBV6-5 with TRBJ1-2; D remains ambiguous. Germline-derived CDR1 and CDR2 are MNHEY and SVGAGI. Trimming took off 3 bases at V and 8 bases at J, with 13 bases between the two ends. This CDR3 is built from 13 residues. This chain's CDR3 is CASSYISRAGYTF. CDR3 nucleotides: TGTGCCAGCAGTTATATATCAAGGGCGGGCTACACCTTC.

J is TRBJ1-2 and V is TRBV7-2; D gene uncertain. The CDR3 has 14 residues. Germline V gives CDR1 SGHTA, CDR2 FQGNSA. V lost 5 bases to trimming and J lost 4 bases, with 14 bases between them. This chain's CDR3 is CASSGLGVGYGYTF. CDR3 nucleotide sequence: TGTGCCAGCAGCGGATTGGGAGTCGGCTATGGCTACACCTTC.

This clone has only a few counts. The rearrangement uses TRBV19 and TRBJ1-5; a weak D match, TRBD1 (6 bases). The V gene lost 3 bases and the J gene lost 2 bases, with 11 bases spanning the gap. From germline, CDR1 is LNHDA and CDR2 SQIVND (reference sequence). This CDR3 has 15 amino acids. CDR3 DNA: TGTGCCAGTAGTATCCGGACAGTCCGCAATCAGCCCCAGCATTTT. It specifies CASSIRTVRNQPQHF.

The V and J genes are TRBV7-9 and TRBJ2-3, with a weak D call TRBD2 (5 bases). Looked up from germline, CDR1 is SEHNR and CDR2 is FQNEAQ (reference sequence). This CDR3 region has 13 residues. Deletions cut 4 bases from V and 1 base from J, with 6 bases between. The chain's CDR3 is CASSSGGTDTQYF. The DNA for the CDR3 is TGTGCCAGCAGCTCCGGGGGCACAGATACGCAGTATTTT.

J is TRBJ1-4 and V is TRBV27; TRBD1 matches at 7 bases. Trimming at V came to 6 bases and at J to 8 bases, leaving 6 bases not matched to a gene. Germline CDR1 is MNHEY and CDR2 is SMNVEV (reference sequence). This CDR3 has 13 residues. CDR3 DNA sequence: TGTGCCAGCAGCCGACAGGGCGTAGAAAAACTGTTTTTT. Translating gives CASSRQGVEKLFF.

J is TRBJ1-4 and V is TRBV7-2; tentatively, D is TRBD1 (6 bases). This CDR3 has 13 amino acids. Germline assignment: CDR1 SGHTA and CDR2 FQGNSA. Trimming took off 6 bases at V and 12 bases at J, with 17 bases between the two ends. CDR3 DNA sequence: TGTGCCAGCAGTCCTCAACAGGGCGGGGAACTGTTTTTT. Translating gives CASSPQQGGELFF. Based on the CDR3 plus reference TRBV7-2 and TRBJ1-4, the full variable domain is GAGVSQSPSNKVTEKGKDVELRCDPISGHTALYWYRQSLGQGLEFLIYFQGNSAPDKSGLPSDRFSAERTGGSVSTLTIQRTQQEDSAVYLCASSPQQGGELFFGSGTQLSVL.

This clone was seen a single time. The chain joins TRBV5-6 to TRBJ1-3; the match to TRBD1 covers 7 bases. The trim removed 1 base at V and 0 bases at J, leaving 10 bases unmatched. In germline, CDR1 is SGHDT, CDR2 YYEEEE. This CDR3 is 18 amino acids long. The DNA of the CDR3 is TGTGCCAGCAGCTTGCAGGGGGGACCCCGGACCTCTGGAAACACCATATATTTT. It codes for CASSLQGGPRTSGNTIYF.

The rearrangement joins TRBV19 to TRBJ2-5; 8 bases are shared with TRBD1. Trimming took 5 bases from V and 5 from J; bases not matched to a gene: 10. This CDR3 has 15 amino acids. Germline V CDR1 and CDR2: LNHDA, SQIVND (reference sequence). Here the CDR3 reads CASSLLTGAGETQYF. For the CDR3, the DNA is TGTGCCAGTAGTCTCTTGACAGGGGCCGGGGAGACCCAGTACTTC. Together with reference TRBV19 and TRBJ2-5, the CDR3 gives the full variable domain: DGGITQSPKYLFRKEGQNVTLSCEQNLNHDAMYWYRQDPGQGLRLIYYSQIVNDFQKGDIAEGYSVSREKKESFPLTVTSAQKNPTAFYLCASSLLTGAGETQYFGPGTRLLVL.

This CDR3 reads CASSLTGANSPLHF. The CDR3 DNA follows: TGTGCCAGCAGCCTGACAGGCGCAAATTCACCCCTCCACTTT. This rearrangement joins TRBV7-9 to TRBJ1-6, with D possibly being TRBD1 (6 bases). The V end lost 5 bases, the J end lost 7 bases, and 12 bases lay between the germline ends. CDR3 length equals 14 residues. CDR1 SEHNR and CDR2 FQNEAQ come from the germline V gene (reference sequence).

The V gene is TRBV5-1, the J gene TRBJ2-3, with D perhaps matching TRBD1 or TRBD2 (5 bases each). This CDR3 contains 16 residues. Germline V gene data show CDR1 as SGHRS and CDR2 as YFSETQ. With 0 bases removed from V and 2 bases from J, the gap between germline ends came to 13 bases. CDR3 bases: TGCGCCAGCAGCTTGGCTTACGGGGCGAACACAGATACGCAGTATTTT. Encoded protein: CASSLAYGANTDTQYF.

The rearrangement joins TRBV18 to TRBJ1-6; D possibly corresponds to TRBD1 (5 bases). Germline CDR1 KGHSH, CDR2 LQKENI. This CDR3 has 12 amino acids. V was cut by 1 base and J by 10 bases, with 5 bases left in between. CDR3 sequence reads: CASSPQGSPLHF. CDR3 nucleotides: TGTGCCAGCTCACCACAGGGGTCACCCCTCCACTTT.